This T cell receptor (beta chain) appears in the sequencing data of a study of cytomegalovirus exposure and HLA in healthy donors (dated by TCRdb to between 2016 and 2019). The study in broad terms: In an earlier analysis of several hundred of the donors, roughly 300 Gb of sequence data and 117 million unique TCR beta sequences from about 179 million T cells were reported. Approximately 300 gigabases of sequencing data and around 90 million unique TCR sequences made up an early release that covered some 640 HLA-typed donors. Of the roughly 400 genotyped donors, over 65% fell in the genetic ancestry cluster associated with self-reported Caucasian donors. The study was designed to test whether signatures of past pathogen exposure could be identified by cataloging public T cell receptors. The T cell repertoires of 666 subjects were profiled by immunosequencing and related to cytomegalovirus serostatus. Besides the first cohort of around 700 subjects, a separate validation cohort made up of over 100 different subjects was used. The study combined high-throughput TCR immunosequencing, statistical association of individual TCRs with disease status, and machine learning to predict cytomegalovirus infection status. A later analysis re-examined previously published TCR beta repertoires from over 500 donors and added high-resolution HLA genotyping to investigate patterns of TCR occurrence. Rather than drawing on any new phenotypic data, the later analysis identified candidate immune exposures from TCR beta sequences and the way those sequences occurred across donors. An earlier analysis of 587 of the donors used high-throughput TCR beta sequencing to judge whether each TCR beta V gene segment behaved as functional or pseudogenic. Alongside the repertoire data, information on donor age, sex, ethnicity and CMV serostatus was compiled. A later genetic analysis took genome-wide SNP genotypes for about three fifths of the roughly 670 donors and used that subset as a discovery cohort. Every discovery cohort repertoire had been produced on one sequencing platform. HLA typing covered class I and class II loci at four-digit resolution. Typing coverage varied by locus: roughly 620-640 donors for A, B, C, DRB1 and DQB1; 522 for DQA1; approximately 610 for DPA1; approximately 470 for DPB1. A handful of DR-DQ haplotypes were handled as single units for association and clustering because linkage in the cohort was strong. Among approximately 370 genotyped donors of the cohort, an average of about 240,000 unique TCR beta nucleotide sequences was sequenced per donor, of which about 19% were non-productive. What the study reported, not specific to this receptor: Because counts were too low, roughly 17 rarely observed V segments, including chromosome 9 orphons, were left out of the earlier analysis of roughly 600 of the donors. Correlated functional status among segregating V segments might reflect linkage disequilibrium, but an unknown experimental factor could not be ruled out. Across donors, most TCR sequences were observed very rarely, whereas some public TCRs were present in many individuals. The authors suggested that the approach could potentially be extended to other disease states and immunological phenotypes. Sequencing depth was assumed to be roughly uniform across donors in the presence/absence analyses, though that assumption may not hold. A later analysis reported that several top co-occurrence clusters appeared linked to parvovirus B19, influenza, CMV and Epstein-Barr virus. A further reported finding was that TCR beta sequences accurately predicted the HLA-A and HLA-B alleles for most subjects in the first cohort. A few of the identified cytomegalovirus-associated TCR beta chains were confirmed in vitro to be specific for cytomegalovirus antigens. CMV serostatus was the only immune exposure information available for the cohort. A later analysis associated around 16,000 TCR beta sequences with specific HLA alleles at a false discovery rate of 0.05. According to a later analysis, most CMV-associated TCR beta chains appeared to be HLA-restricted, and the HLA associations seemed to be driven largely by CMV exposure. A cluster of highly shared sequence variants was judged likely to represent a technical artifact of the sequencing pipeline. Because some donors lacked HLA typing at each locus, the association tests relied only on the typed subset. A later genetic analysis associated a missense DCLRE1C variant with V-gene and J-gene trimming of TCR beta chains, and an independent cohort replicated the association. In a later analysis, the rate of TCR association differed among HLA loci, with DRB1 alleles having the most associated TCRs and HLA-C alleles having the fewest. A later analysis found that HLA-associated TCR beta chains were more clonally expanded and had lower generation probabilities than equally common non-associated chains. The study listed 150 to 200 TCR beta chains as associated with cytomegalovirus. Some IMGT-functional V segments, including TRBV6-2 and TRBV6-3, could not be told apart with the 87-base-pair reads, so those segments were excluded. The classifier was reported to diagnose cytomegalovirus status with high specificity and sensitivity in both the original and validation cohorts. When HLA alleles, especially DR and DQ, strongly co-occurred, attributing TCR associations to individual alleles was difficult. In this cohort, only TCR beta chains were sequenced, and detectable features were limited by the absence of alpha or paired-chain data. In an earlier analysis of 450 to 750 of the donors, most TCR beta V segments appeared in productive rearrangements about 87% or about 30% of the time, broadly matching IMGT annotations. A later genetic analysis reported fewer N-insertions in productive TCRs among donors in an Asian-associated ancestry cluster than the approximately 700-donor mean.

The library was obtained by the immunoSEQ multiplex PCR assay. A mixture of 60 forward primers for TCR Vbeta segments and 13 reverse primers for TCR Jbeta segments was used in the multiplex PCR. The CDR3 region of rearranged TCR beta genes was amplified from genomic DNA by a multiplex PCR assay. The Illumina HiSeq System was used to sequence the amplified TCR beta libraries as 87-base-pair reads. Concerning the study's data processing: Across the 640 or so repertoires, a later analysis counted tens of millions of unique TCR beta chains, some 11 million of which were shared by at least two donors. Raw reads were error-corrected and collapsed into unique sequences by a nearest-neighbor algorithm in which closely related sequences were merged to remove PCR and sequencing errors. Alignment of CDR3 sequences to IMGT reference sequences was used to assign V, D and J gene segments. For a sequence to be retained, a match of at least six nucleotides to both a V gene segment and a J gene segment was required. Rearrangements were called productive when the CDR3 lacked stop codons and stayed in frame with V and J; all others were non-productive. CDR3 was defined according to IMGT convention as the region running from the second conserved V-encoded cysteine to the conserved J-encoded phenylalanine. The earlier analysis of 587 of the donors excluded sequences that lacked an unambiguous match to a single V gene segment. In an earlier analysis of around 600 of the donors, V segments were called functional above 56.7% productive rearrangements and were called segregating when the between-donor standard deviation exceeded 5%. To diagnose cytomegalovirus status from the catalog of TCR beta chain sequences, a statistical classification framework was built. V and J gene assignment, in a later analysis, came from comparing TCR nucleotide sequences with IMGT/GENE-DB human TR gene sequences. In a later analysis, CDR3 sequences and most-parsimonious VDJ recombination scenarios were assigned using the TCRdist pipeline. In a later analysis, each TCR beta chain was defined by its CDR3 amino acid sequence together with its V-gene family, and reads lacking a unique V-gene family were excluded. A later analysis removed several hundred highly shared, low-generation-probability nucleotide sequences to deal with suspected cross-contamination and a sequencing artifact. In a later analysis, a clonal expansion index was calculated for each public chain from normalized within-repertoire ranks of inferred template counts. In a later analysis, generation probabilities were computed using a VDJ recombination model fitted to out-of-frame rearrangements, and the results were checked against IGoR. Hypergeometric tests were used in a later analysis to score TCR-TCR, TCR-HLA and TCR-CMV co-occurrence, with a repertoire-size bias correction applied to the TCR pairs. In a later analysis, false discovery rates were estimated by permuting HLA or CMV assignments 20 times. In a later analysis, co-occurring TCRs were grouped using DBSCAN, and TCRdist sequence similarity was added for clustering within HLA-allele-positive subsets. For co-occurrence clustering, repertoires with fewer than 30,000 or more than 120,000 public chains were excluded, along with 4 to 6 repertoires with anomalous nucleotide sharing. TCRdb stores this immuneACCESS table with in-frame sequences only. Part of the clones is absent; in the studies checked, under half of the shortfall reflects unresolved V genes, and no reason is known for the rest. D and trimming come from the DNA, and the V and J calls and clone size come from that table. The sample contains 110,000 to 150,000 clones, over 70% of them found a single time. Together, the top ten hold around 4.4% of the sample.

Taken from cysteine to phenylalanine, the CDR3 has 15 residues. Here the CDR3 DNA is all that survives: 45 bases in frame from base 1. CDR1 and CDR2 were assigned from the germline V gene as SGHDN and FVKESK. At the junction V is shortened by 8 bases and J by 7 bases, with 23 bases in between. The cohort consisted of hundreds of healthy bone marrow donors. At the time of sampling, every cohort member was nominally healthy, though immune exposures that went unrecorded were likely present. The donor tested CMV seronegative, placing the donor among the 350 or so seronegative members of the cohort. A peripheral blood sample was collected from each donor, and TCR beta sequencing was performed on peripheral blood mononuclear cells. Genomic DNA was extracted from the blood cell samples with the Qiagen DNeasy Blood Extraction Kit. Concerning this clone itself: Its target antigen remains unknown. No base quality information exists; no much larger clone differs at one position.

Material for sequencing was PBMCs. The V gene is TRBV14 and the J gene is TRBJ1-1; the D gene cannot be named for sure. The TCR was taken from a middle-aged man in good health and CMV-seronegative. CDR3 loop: CASSKTTFPGNEAFF. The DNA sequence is TGTGCCAGCTCGAAAACGACATTCCCCGGGAATGAAGCTTTCTTT.